The clone carrying this T cell receptor (beta chain) has ten or more counts. Its antigen is not identified. The data were taken from a study of T-cell reconstitution after alpha-beta-depleted transplantation in children. TCRbeta library construction was performed incorporating unique molecular identifiers. TCRdb re-called the PCR reads with MiXCR, one entry per CDR3 protein. The data hold 450,000 to 550,000 distinct CDR3 sequences, with more than 9.5% observed a single time. Broader study findings: As was reported, about two months after transplant, alpha-beta T cells came from several hundred expanded graft clones. Once a year had passed after transplant, T-cell counts and diversity came mostly from newly produced T cells. High day-60 TCRbeta diversity in some patients came from surviving recipient T cells and thymic progenitors.

This clonotype was obtained from a female patient between 2 and 15 years old who had a stem cell transplant for aplastic anemia, so the T cells may come from the graft donor. The material sequenced was PBMCs, mostly from graft donor cells, taken 180 days after TCRalphabeta/CD19-depleted stem cell transplant.

CDR3 residues: CASNSNGAGETQYF. The CDR3 DNA is TGTGCCAGCAACTCGAACGGCGCGGGAGAGACCCAGTACTTC. V gene TRBV12-3 or TRBV12-4 combines with J gene TRBJ2-5; perhaps TRBD2 as D (5 bases). Trimming cost V 7 bases and J 4 bases, with 16 bases left between them. The CDR3 is made up of 14 amino acids.